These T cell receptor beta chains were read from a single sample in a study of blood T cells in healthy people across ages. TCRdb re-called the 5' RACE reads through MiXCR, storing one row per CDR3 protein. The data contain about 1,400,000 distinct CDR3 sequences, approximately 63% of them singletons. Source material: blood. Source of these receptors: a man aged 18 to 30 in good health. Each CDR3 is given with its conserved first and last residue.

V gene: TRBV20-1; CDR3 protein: CSAPAGTSGLTGEYF
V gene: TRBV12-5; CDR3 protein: CASGPRTVGVGNEQFF
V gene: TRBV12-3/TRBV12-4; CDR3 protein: CASIKAGPYNEQFF
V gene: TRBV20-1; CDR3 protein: CSAERRAETQYF
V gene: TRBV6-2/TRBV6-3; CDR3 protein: CASRSAGTGAGLDTEAFF
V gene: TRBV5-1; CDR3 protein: CASSFEASYGYTF
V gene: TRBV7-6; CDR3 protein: CASSLEVEGSYEQYF
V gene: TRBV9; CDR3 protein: CASSVGWDRVTEAFF
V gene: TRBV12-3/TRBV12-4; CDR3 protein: CASSPMGGLSSYEQYF
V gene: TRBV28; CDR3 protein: CASSLRVIGTQYF
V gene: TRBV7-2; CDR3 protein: CASSPIGGYEQYF
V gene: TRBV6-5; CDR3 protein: CASSYFGSEQYF
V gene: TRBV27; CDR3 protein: CASTLSGGPSYNEQFF
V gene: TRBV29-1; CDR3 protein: CSSMQVPEDYGYTF
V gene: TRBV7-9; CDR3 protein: CASSFRGTKYNEQFF
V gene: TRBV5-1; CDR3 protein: CASSQPGGTNEKLFF
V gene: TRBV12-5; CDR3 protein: CASGLLTGSDTQYF
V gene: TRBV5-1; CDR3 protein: CASSLVVMNEQYF
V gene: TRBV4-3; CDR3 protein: CASSQEVTSGIYEQYF
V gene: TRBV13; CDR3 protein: CASSAPSTSGYEQYF
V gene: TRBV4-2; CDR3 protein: CASSQETLASEAFF
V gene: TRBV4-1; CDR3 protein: CASSSEPGQGNYEQYF
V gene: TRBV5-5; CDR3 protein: CASSLAKPSGSIYEQYF
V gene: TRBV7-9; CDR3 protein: CASSLDSSAPLHF
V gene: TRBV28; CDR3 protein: CASRDQGQGYEQYF
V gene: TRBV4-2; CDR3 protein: CASSHRDLSYNEQFF
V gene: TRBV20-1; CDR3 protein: CSARTLAGDHPWGQFF
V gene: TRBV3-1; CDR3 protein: CASSRGLAGDEQFF
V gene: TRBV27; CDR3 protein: CASSLWQGAEETQYF
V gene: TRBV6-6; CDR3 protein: CASSDPTADEQYF
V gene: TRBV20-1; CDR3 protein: CSANPQGTGVSYEQYF
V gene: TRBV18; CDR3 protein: CASSSENSPLHF
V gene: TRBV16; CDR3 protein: CASSQSRPGANQPQHF
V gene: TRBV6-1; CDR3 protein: CASSEFGNMNTEAFF
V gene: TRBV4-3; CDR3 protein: CASSQGVASNQPQHF
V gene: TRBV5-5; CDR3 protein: CASSRDWNSPLHF
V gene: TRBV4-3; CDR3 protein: CASSHTGEAYEQYF
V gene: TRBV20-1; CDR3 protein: CSASTGGVSYEQYF
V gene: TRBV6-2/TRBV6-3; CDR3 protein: CASTREGGSSETQYF
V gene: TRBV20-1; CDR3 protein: CSARPYRGGMGYNEQFF